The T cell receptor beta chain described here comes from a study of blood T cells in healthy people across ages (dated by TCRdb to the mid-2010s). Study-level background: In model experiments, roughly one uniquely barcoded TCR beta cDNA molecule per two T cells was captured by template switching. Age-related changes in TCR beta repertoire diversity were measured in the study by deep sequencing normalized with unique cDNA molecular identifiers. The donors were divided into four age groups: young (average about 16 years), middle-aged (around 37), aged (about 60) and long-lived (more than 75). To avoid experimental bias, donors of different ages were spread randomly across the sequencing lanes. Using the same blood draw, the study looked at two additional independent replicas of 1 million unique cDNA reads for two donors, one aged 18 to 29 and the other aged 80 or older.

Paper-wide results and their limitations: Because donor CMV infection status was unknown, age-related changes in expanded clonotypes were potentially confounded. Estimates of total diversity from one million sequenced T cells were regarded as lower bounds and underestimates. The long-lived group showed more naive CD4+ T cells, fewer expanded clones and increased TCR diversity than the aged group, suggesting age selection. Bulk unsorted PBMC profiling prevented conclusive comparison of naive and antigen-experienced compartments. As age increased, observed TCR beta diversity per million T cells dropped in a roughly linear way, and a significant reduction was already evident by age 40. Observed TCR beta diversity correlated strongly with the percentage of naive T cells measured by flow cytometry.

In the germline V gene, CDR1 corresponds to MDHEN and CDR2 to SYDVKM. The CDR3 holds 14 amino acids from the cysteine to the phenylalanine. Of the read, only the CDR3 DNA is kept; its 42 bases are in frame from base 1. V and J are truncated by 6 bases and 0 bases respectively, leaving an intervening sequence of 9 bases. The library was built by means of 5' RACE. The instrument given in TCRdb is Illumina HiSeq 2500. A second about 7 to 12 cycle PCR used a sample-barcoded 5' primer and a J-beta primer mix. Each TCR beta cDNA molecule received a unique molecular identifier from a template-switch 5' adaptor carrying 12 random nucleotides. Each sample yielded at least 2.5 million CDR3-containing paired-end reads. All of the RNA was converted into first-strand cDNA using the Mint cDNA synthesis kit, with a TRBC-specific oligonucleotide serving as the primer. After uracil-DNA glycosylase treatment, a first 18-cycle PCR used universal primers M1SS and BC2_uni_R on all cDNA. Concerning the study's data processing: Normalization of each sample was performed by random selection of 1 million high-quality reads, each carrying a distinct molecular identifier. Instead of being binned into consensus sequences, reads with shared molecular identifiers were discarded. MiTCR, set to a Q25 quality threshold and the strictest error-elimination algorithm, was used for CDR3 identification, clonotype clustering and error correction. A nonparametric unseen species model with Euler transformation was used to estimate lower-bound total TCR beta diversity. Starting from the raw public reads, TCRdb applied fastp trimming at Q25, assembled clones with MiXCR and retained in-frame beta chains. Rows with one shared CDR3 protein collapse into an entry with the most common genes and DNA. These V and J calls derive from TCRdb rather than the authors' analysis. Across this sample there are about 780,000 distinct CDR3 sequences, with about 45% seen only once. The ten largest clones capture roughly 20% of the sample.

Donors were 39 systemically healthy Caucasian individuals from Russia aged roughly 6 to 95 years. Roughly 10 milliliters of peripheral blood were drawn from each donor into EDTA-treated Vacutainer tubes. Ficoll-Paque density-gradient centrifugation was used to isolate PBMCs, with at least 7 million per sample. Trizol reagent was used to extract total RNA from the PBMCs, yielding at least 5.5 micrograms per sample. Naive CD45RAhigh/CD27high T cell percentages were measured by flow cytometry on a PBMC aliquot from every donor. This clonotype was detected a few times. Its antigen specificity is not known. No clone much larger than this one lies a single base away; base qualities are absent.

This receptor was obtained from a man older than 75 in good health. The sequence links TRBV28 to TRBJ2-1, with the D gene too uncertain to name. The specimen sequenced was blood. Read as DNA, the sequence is TGTGCCAGCAGGTCTCGGAGCTCCTACAATGAGCAGTTCTTC. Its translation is CASRSRSSYNEQFF.